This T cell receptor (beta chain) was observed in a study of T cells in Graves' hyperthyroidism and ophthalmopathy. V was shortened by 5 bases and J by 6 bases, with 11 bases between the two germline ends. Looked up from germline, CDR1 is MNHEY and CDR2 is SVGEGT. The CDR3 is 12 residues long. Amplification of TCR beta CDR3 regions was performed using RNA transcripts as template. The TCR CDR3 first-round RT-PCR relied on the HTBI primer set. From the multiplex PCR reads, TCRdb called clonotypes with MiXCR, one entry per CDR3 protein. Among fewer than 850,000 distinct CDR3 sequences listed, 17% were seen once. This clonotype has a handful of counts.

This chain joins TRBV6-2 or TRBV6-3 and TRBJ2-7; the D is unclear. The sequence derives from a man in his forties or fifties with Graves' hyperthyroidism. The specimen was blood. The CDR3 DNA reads TGTGCCAGCAGTGATAGTACTCCCGAGCAGTACTTC. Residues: CASSDSTPEQYF.